The sequence of this T cell receptor beta chain was determined in a study of cytomegalovirus exposure and HLA in healthy donors. The PCR used 60 Vbeta and 13 Jbeta primers. The repertoire was sequenced with immunoSEQ multiplex PCR; TCRdb's copy has only in-frame clones and lacks some. The sample records 110,000 to 150,000 clones, roughly 79% being singletons. The clonotype was recovered from a middle-aged woman in good health and CMV-seronegative. Sequencing was done on a sample of PBMCs.

In DNA, the CDR3 is TGTGCCATCAGCGTACTAGCGGGAGTTGGAGAGACCCAGTACTTC. Translating gives CAISVLAGVGETQYF. The J gene is TRBJ2-5, the V gene TRBV10-3, with 11 bases aligning to TRBD2. CDR3 length: 15 residues. CDR1 and CDR2 from the germline V gene are ENHRY and SYGVKD. V shed 6 bases, J shed 4 bases, and the junction held 7 bases outside the gene matches.